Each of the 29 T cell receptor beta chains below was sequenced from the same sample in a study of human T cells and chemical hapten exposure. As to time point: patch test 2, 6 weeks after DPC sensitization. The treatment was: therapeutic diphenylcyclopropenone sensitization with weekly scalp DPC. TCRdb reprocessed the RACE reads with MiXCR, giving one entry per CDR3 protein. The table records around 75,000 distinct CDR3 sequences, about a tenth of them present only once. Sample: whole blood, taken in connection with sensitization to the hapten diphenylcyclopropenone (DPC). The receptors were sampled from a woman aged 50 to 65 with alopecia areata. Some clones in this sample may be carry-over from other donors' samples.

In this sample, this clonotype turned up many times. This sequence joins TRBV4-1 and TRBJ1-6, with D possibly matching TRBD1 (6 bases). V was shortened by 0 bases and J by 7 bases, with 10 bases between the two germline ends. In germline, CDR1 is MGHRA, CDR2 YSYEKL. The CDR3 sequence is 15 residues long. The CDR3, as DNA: TGCGCCAGCAGCCAAGAACAAACAGGGAATTCACCCCTCCACTTT. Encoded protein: CASSQEQTGNSPLHF.

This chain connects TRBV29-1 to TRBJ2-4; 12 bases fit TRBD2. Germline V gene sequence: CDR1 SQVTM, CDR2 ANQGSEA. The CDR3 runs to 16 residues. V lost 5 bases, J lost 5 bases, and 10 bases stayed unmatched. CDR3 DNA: TGCAGCGTTTGGTTGCTAGCGGGAGGGAAGGAAAACATTCAGTACTTC. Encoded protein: CSVWLLAGGKENIQYF.

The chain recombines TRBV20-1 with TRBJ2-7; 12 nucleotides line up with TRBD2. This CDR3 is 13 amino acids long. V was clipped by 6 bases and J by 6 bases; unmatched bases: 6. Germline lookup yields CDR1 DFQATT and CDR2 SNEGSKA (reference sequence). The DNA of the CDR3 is TGCAGTGCGAAACTAGCGGGAGGCCTCGAGCAGTACTTC. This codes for CSAKLAGGLEQYF.

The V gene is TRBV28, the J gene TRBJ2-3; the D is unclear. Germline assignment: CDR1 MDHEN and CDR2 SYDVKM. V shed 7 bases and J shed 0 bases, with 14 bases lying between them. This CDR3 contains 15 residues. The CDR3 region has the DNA TGTGCCAGCACCCCCTCGTTCAGGAGCACAGATACGCAGTATTTT. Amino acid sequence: CASTPSFRSTDTQYF.

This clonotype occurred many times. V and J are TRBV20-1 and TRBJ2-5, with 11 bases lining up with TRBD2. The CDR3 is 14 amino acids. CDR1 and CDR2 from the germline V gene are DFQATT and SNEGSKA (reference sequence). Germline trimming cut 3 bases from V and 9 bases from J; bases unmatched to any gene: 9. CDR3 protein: CSASYGLAGGPQYF. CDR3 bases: TGCAGTGCTAGTTACGGACTAGCGGGTGGGCCCCAGTACTTC.

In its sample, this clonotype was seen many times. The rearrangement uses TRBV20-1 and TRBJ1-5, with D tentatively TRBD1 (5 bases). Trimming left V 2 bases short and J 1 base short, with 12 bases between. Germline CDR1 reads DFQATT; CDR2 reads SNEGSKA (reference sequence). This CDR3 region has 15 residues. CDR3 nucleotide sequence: TGCAGTGCTAGACACGGGACCGGAAGCAATCAGCCCCAGCATTTT. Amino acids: CSARHGTGSNQPQHF.

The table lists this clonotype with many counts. The CDR3 spells CATSDPLAGGTDTQYF. CDR3 sequence (DNA): TGTGCCACCAGTGACCCGCTTGCGGGGGGCACAGATACGCAGTATTTT. The chain joins TRBV24-1 to TRBJ2-3; 7 nucleotides match TRBD2. The CDR3 contains 16 residues. Per the germline V gene, CDR1 is KGHDR and CDR2 is SFDVKD. J gave up 1 base and V 4 bases, and 7 bases lay outside the gene matches.

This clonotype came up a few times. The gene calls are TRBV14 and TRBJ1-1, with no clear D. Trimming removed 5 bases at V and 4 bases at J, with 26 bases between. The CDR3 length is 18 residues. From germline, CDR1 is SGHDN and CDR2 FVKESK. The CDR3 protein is CASSITVTGMGAATEAFF. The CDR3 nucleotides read TGTGCCAGCAGCATAACCGTGACGGGGATGGGCGCCGCCACTGAAGCTTTCTTT.

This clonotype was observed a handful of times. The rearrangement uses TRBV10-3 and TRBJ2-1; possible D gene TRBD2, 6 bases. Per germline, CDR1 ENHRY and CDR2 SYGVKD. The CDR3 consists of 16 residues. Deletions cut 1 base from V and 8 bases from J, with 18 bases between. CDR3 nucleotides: TGTGCCATCAGTGAGTATAGACTAGTGGGTAGCTATGAGCAGTTCTTC. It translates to CAISEYRLVGSYEQFF.

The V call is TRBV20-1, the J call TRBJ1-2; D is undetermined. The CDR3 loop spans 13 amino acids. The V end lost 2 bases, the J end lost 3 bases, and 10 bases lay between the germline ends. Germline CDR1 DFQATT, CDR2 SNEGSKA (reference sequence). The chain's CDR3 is CSARRLRDYGYTF. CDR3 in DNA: TGCAGTGCTAGACGATTAAGGGACTATGGCTACACCTTC.

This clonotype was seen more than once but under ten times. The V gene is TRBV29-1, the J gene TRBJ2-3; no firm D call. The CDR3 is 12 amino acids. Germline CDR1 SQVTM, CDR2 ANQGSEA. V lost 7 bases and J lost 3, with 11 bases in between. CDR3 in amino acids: CSAVPKTDTQYF. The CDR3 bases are TGCAGCGCCGTTCCAAAAACAGATACGCAGTATTTT.

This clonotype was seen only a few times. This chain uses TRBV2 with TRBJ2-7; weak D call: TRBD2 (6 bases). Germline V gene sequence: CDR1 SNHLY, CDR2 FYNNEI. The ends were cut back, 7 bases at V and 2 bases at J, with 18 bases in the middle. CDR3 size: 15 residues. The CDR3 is CASNSAGRFAYEQYF. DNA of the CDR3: TGTGCCAGCAATAGCGCGGGACGATTTGCCTACGAGCAGTACTTC.

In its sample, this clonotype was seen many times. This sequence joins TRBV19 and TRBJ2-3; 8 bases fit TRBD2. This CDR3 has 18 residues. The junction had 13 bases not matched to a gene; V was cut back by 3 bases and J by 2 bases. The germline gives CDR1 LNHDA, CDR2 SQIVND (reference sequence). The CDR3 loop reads CASSIGSGINTYTDTQYF. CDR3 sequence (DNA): TGTGCCAGTAGTATCGGTAGCGGGATAAACACCTACACAGATACGCAGTATTTT. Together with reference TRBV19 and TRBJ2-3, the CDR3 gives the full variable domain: DGGITQSPKYLFRKEGQNVTLSCEQNLNHDAMYWYRQDPGQGLRLIYYSQIVNDFQKGDIAEGYSVSREKKESFPLTVTSAQKNPTAFYLCASSIGSGINTYTDTQYFGPGTRLTVL.

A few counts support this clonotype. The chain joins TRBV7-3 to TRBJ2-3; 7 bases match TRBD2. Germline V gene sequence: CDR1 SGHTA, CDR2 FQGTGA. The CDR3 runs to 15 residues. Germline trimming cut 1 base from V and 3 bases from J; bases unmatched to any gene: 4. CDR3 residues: CASSLRGTTTDTQYF. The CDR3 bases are TGTGCCAGCAGCTTAAGGGGGACTACGACAGATACGCAGTATTTT.

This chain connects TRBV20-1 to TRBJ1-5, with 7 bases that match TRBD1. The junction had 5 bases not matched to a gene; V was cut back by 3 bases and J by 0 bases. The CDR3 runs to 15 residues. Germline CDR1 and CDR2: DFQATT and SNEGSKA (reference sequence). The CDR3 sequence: CSASPGQVSNQPQHF. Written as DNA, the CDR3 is TGCAGTGCTAGCCCTGGACAGGTTAGCAATCAGCCCCAGCATTTT.

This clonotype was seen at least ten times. The CDR3 nucleotides read TGTGCCAGCGTTAGTTCTGACACCGGGGAGCTGTTTTTT. The encoded protein is CASVSSDTGELFF. This chain connects TRBV6-2 or TRBV6-3 to TRBJ2-2, with D unclear. This CDR3 spans 13 amino acids. CDR1 is MNHEY and CDR2 is SVGEGT in the germline V gene. V lost 8 bases and J lost 3, with 10 bases in between.

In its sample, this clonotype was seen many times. The DNA of the CDR3 is TGTGCCATCAGTGAGTTCACTAGCGGAGCCAAAAACATTCAGTACTTC. Translating it yields CAISEFTSGAKNIQYF. This rearrangement joins TRBV10-3 to TRBJ2-4; 8 bases line up with TRBD2. CDR1 and CDR2 (germline): ENHRY, SYGVKD. V lost 1 base to trimming and J lost 0 bases; unmatched junction nucleotides: 2. The CDR3 is 16 residues long.

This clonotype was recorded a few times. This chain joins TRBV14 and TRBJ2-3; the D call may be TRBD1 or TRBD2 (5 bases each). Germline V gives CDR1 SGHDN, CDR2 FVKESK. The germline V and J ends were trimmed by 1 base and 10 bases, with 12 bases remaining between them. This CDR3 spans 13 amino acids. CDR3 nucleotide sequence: TGTGCCAGCAGCCAAGTTTGGGGGAGTGCGCAGTATTTT. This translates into CASSQVWGSAQYF.

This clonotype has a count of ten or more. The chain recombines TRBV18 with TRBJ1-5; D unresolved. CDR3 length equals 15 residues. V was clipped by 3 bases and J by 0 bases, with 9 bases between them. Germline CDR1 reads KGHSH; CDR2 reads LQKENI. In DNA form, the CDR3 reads TGTGCCAGCTCACCGGGAAGGGATAGCAATCAGCCCCAGCATTTT. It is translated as CASSPGRDSNQPQHF.

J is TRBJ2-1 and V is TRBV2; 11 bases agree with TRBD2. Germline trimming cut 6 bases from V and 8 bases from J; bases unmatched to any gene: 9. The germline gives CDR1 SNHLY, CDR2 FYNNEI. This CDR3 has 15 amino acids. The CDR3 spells CASRKLAGVVHEQFF. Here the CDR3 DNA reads TGTGCCAGCAGGAAACTAGCGGGAGTAGTCCATGAGCAGTTCTTC.

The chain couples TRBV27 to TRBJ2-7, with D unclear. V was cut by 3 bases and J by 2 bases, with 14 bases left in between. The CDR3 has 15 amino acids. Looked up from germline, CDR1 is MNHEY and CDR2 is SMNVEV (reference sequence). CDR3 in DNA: TGTGCCAGCAGTTTGGCCATAGGGTCCGCCTACGAGCAGTACTTC. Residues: CASSLAIGSAYEQYF.

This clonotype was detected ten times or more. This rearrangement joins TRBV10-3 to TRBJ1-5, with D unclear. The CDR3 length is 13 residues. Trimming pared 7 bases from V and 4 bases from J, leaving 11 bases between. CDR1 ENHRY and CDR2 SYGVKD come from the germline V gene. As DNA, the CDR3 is TGTGCCATCAAACCGGCACAGAATCAGCCCCAGCATTTT. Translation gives CAIKPAQNQPQHF.

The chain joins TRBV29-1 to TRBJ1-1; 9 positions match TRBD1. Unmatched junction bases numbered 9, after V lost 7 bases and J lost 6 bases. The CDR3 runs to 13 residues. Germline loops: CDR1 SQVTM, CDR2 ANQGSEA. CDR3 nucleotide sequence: TGCAGCGGGACGACAGGGGGAGGCGCTGAAGCTTTCTTT. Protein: CSGTTGGGAEAFF.

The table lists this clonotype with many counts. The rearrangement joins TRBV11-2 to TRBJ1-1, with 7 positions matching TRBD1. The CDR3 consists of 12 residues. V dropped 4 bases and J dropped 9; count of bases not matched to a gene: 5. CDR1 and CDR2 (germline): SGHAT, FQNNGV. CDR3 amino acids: CASSSGTEKAFF. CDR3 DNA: TGTGCCAGCAGCTCCGGGACAGAGAAAGCTTTCTTT.

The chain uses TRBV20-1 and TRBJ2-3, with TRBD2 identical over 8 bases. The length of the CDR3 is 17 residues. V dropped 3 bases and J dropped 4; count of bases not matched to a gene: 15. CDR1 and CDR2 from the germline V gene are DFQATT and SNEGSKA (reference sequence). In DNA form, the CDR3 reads TGCAGTGCTAGGCCGACCATAAAGCGGGAGATACCAGATACGCAGTATTTT. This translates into CSARPTIKREIPDTQYF.

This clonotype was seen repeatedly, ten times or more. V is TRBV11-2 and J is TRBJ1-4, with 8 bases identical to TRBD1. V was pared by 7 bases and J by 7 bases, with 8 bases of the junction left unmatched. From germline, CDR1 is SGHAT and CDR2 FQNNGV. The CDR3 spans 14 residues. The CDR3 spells CASTPGGLSEKLFF. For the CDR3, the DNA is TGTGCCAGCACCCCAGGGGGCCTCTCTGAAAAACTGTTTTTT. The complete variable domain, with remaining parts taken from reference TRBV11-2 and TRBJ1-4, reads EAGVAQSPRYKIIEKRQSVAFWCNPISGHATLYWYQQILGQGPKLLIQFQNNGVVDDSQLPKDRFSAERLKGVDSTLKIQPAKLEDSAVYLCASTPGGLSEKLFFGSGTQLSVL.

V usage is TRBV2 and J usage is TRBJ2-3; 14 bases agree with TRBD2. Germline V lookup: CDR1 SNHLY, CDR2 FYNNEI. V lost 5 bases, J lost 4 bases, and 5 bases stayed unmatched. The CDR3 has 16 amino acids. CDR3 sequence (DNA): TGTGCCAGCAGTCTAACGGGACTAGCGGGGGCAGATACGCAGTATTTT. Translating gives CASSLTGLAGADTQYF.

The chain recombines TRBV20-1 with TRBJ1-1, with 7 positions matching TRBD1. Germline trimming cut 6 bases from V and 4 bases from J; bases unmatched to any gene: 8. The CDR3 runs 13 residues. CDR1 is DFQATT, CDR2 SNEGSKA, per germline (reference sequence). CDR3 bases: TGCAGTGCACAGACAGGGCTGACCACTGAAGCTTTCTTT. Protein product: CSAQTGLTTEAFF.

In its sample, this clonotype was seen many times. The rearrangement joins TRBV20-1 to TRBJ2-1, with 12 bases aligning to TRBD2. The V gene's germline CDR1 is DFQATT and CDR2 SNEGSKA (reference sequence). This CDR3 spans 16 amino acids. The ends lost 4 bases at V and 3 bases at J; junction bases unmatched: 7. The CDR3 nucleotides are TGCAGTGCTATTCTTGGACTAGCGGGAATCTACAATGAGCAGTTCTTC. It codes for CSAILGLAGIYNEQFF.